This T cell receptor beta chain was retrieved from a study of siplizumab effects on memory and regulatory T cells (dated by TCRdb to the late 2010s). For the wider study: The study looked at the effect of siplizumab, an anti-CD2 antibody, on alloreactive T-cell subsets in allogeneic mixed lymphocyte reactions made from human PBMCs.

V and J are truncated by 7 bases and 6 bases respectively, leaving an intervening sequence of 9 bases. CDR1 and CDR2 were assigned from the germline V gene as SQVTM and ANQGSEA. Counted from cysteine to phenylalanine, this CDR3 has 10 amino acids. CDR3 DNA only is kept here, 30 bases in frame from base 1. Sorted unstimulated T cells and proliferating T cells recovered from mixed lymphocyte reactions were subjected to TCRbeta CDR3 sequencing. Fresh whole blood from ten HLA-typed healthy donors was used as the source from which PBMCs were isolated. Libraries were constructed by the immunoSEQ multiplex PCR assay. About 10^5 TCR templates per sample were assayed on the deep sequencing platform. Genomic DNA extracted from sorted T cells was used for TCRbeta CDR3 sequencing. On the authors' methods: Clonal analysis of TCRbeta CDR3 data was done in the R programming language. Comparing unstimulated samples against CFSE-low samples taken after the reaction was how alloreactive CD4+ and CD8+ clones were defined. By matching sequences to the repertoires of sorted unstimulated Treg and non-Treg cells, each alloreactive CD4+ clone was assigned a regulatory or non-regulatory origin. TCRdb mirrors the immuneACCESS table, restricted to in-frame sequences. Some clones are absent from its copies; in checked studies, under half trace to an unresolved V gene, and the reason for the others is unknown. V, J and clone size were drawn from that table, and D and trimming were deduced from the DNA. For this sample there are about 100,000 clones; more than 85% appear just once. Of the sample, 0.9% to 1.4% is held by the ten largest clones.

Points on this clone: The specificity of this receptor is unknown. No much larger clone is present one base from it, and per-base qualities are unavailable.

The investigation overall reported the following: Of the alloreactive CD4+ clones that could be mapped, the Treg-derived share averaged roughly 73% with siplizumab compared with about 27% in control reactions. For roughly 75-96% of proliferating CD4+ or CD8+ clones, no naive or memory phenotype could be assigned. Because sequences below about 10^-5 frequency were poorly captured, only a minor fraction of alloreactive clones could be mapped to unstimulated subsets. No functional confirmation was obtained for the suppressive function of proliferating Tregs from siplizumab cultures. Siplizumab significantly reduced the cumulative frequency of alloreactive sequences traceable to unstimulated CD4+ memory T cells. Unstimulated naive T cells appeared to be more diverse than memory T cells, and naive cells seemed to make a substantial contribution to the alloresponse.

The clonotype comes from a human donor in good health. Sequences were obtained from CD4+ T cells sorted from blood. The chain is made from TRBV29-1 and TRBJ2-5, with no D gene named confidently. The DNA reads TGCAGCGCTGCTCAAAAGACCCAGTACTTC. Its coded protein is CSAAQKTQYF. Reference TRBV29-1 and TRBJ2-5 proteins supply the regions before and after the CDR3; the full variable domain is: SAVISQKPSRDICQRGTSLTIQCQVDSQVTMMFWYRQQPGQSLTLIATANQGSEATYESGFVIDKFPISRPNLTFSTLTVSNMSPEDSSIYLCSAAQKTQYFGPGTRLLVL.